Listed below are T cell receptor beta chains from one sample, sequenced in a study of blood T cell repertoires in COVID-19. Clones were read by immunoSEQ multiplex PCR, and TCRdb kept only the in-frame ones, dropping some. The data contain 110,000 or so clones, more than 80% of them singletons. The sequencing sample was made of peripheral blood. These receptors were taken from a woman aged 45-65 years with acute or convalescent COVID-19. Both conserved end residues are trimmed from each CDR3.

TRBV5-1	TRBJ1-6	ASSSRTAQDSPLH
TRBV6-2/TRBV6-3	TRBJ2-1	ASSYPPLAESSYNEQF
TRBV5-5	TRBJ2-2	ASRKGTGETGELF
TRBV3-1/TRBV3-2	TRBJ2-1	ASSLLAGIEQF
TRBV19	TRBJ1-2	ATTRHNIPNYGYT
TRBV11-1	TRBJ2-7	ASSLVADRLSYEQY
TRBV6-5	TRBJ1-6	ASSYSGSRHSPLH
TRBV3-1/TRBV3-2	TRBJ1-1	ASSQVLNRGLEAF
TRBV12-5	TRBJ2-2	ASGSGQGVTGELF
TRBV28	TRBJ2-6	ASTLQGTLSGANVLT
TRBV6-5	TRBJ1-5	ASILTGDSNQPQH
TRBV28	TRBJ2-1	ASSLFTGGQQQF
TRBV5-6	TRBJ1-1	ASSLMGTLNTEAF
TRBV11-2	TRBJ1-1	ASSKQVRIEAF
TRBV18	TRBJ1-1	ASSAGLGGTEAF
TRBV19	TRBJ1-5	ASSTVVSGDSNQPQH
TRBV24-1	TRBJ2-5	ATSGWASGSQETQY